A selection of T cell receptor beta chains follows, all from one sample in a study of regulatory T cells in long-lasting Graves disease. TCRdb redid the calling of the multiplex PCR reads with MiXCR, one entry per CDR3 protein. The table lists about 610,000 distinct CDR3 sequences, 16% of them singletons, with 12% in the top ten. The same data also contributed to another study, on T cells in Graves' hyperthyroidism and ophthalmopathy.

Here the sequenced sample was peripheral blood mononuclear cells (PBMCs), taken at new diagnosis, from a patient treated with antithyroid drugs. The source of these receptors is a man aged 18 to 29 with Graves disease. The CDR3 runs from the conserved cysteine through the conserved F or W. A D gene is named only where the DNA matches it firmly. The size of a clone is reported for some rows only, either as once, few or many, or as a class for expanded clones.

abundance: few
j_gene: TRBJ2-6
v_gene: TRBV7-9
d_gene: NA
CDR3aa: CASYGGPGANVLTF
CDR3nt: TGTGCCAGCTACGGGGGGCCCGGGGCCAACGTCCTGACTTTC

abundance: few
j_gene: TRBJ2-7
v_gene: TRBV20-1
d_gene: NA
CDR3aa: CSARLGSDEQYF
CDR3nt: TGCAGTGCCCGACTAGGGTCTGACGAGCAGTACTTC

abundance: many
j_gene: TRBJ1-1
v_gene: TRBV3-1
d_gene: NA
CDR3aa: CASSPRGTGTEAFF
CDR3nt: TGTGCCAGCAGCCCCCGAGGGACCGGCACTGAAGCTTTCTTT

abundance: many
j_gene: TRBJ2-7
v_gene: TRBV30
d_gene: NA
CDR3aa: CAWSESRGHEQYF
CDR3nt: TGTGCCTGGAGTGAGAGCAGGGGTCACGAGCAGTACTTC

abundance: many
j_gene: TRBJ2-7
v_gene: TRBV10-3
d_gene: TRBD2
CDR3aa: CAISEHGTSGNAYEQYF
CDR3nt: TGTGCCATCAGTGAACATGGAACTAGCGGGAATGCCTACGAGCAGTACTTC

abundance: NA
j_gene: TRBJ2-2
v_gene: TRBV27
d_gene: TRBD2
CDR3aa: CASSQPEGRENSGELFF
CDR3nt: TGTGCCAGCAGCCAACCCGAGGGGCGGGAGAACAGCGGGGAGCTGTTTTTT

abundance: NA
j_gene: TRBJ2-1
v_gene: TRBV2
d_gene: TRBD1
CDR3aa: CASDRENNEQFF
CDR3nt: TGTGCCAGCGACAGGGAGAACAATGAGCAGTTCTTC

abundance: NA
j_gene: TRBJ2-3
v_gene: TRBV10-1
d_gene: TRBD2
CDR3aa: CASRSGKKSTDTQYF
CDR3nt: TGCGCCAGCAGGAGCGGGAAGAAAAGCACAGATACGCAGTATTTT

abundance: many
j_gene: TRBJ2-1
v_gene: TRBV10-3
d_gene: TRBD1
CDR3aa: CAIKRDRNYNEQFF
CDR3nt: TGTGCCATCAAACGGGACAGAAACTACAATGAGCAGTTCTTC

abundance: NA
j_gene: TRBJ2-5
v_gene: TRBV10-2
d_gene: TRBD2
CDR3aa: CASSESRGRVETQYF
CDR3nt: TGCGCCAGCAGTGAGTCCCGCGGGAGAGTAGAGACCCAGTACTTC

abundance: NA
j_gene: TRBJ2-5
v_gene: TRBV7-2
d_gene: TRBD2
CDR3aa: CASSLSASGWGTQYF
CDR3nt: TGTGCCAGCAGCTTGTCGGCTAGCGGGTGGGGGACCCAGTACTTC

abundance: many
j_gene: TRBJ2-7
v_gene: TRBV5-6
d_gene: TRBD2
CDR3aa: CASSLVRGSGSLYEQYF
CDR3nt: TGTGCCAGCAGCTTGGTTAGAGGTAGCGGGAGTCTCTACGAGCAGTACTTC

abundance: many
j_gene: TRBJ2-2
v_gene: TRBV5-1
d_gene: TRBD2
CDR3aa: CASSPAGELGELFF
CDR3nt: TGCGCCAGCAGCCCGGCGGGAGAGCTGGGGGAGCTGTTTTTT

abundance: many
j_gene: TRBJ1-5
v_gene: TRBV12-3/TRBV12-4
d_gene: NA
CDR3aa: CASTMGYNQPQHF
CDR3nt: TGTGCCAGCACCATGGGGTACAATCAGCCCCAGCATTTT

abundance: NA
j_gene: TRBJ2-2
v_gene: TRBV20-1
d_gene: TRBD2
CDR3aa: CSAGRGTGELFF
CDR3nt: TGCAGTGCAGGGAGGGGAACCGGGGAGCTGTTTTTT

abundance: NA
j_gene: TRBJ2-5
v_gene: TRBV5-1
d_gene: TRBD2
CDR3aa: CASSLGLAVLETQYF
CDR3nt: TGCGCCAGCAGCTTGGGACTAGCGGTTCTTGAGACCCAGTACTTC

abundance: once
j_gene: TRBJ1-3
v_gene: TRBV7-2
d_gene: NA
CDR3aa: CASSLPPGGTGNTIYF
CDR3nt: TGTGCCAGCAGCTTGCCCCCAGGAGGAACTGGAAACACCATATATTTT

abundance: few
j_gene: TRBJ2-5
v_gene: TRBV10-1
d_gene: NA
CDR3aa: CASSDGVGGSDQETQYF
CDR3nt: TGCGCCAGCAGTGATGGTGTGGGGGGCTCAGACCAAGAGACCCAGTACTTC

abundance: many
j_gene: TRBJ2-5
v_gene: TRBV2
d_gene: NA
CDR3aa: CASSLYGTPETQYF
CDR3nt: TGTGCCAGCAGTCTTTACGGGACTCCCGAGACCCAGTACTTC

abundance: NA
j_gene: TRBJ1-2
v_gene: TRBV29-1
d_gene: TRBD1
CDR3aa: CSVETGGNYGYTF
CDR3nt: TGCAGCGTTGAAACAGGGGGGAACTATGGCTACACCTTC

abundance: many
j_gene: TRBJ1-4
v_gene: TRBV11-2
d_gene: NA
CDR3aa: CASSLLTNEKLFF
CDR3nt: TGTGCCAGCAGCTTACTCACTAATGAAAAACTGTTTTTT

abundance: few
j_gene: TRBJ1-2
v_gene: TRBV20-1
d_gene: NA
CDR3aa: CSARVWRQPLGYTF
CDR3nt: TGCAGTGCTAGAGTTTGGAGACAGCCCCTTGGCTACACCTTC

abundance: few
j_gene: TRBJ2-7
v_gene: TRBV20-1
d_gene: TRBD1
CDR3aa: CSARPGQLFYEQYF
CDR3nt: TGCAGTGCTCGACCGGGACAGCTCTTCTACGAGCAGTACTTC

abundance: many
j_gene: TRBJ1-2
v_gene: TRBV2
d_gene: TRBD1
CDR3aa: CASSLGQGANYGYTF
CDR3nt: TGTGCCAGCAGCCTAGGACAGGGGGCTAACTATGGCTACACCTTC

abundance: NA
j_gene: TRBJ1-6
v_gene: TRBV30
d_gene: NA
CDR3aa: CAWSAGTQGYSPLHF
CDR3nt: TGTGCCTGGAGTGCTGGGACACAGGGTTATTCACCCCTCCACTTT

abundance: NA
j_gene: TRBJ2-3
v_gene: TRBV24-1
d_gene: NA
CDR3aa: CATSDTSSTDTQYF
CDR3nt: TGTGCCACCAGTGATACCTCTAGCACAGATACGCAGTATTTT

abundance: many
j_gene: TRBJ2-7
v_gene: TRBV9
d_gene: NA
CDR3aa: CASSPKWEGEQYF
CDR3nt: TGTGCCAGCAGCCCCAAGTGGGAAGGCGAGCAGTACTTC

abundance: NA
j_gene: TRBJ2-6
v_gene: TRBV7-9
d_gene: NA
CDR3aa: CASSLARGTSGANVLTF
CDR3nt: TGTGCCAGCAGCTTAGCGCGGGGAACCTCTGGGGCCAACGTCCTGACTTTC

abundance: few
j_gene: TRBJ2-3
v_gene: TRBV10-3
d_gene: TRBD2
CDR3aa: CAISESAGVADTQYF
CDR3nt: TGTGCCATCAGTGAGTCGGCGGGAGTAGCAGATACGCAGTATTTT

abundance: many
j_gene: TRBJ2-1
v_gene: TRBV10-2
d_gene: NA
CDR3aa: CASTEGSEQFF
CDR3nt: TGCGCCAGCACCGAGGGGTCTGAGCAGTTCTTC

abundance: many
j_gene: TRBJ1-1
v_gene: TRBV5-1
d_gene: NA
CDR3aa: CASSTGGVLNTEAFF
CDR3nt: TGCGCCAGCAGTACAGGAGGGGTCTTGAACACTGAAGCTTTCTTT

abundance: many
j_gene: TRBJ2-7
v_gene: TRBV7-2
d_gene: TRBD2
CDR3aa: CASSPRPGLAGGLEQYF
CDR3nt: TGTGCCAGCAGCCCACGGCCGGGACTAGCGGGAGGGCTCGAGCAGTACTTC

abundance: many
j_gene: TRBJ1-2
v_gene: TRBV30
d_gene: TRBD1
CDR3aa: CAWSEDRGAVGYTF
CDR3nt: TGTGCCTGGAGCGAAGACAGGGGAGCGGTCGGCTACACCTTC

abundance: many
j_gene: TRBJ1-1
v_gene: TRBV29-1
d_gene: NA
CDR3aa: CSVVGKRVAFF
CDR3nt: TGCAGCGTTGTCGGGAAGCGCGTGGCTTTCTTT

abundance: NA
j_gene: TRBJ2-7
v_gene: TRBV5-5
d_gene: NA
CDR3aa: CASSPTRESGEQYF
CDR3nt: TGTGCCAGCAGCCCTACAAGGGAATCGGGGGAGCAGTACTTC

abundance: many
j_gene: TRBJ2-7
v_gene: TRBV6-2/TRBV6-3
d_gene: NA
CDR3aa: CASSSTGLRGEQYF
CDR3nt: TGTGCCAGCAGTTCGACAGGCCTCCGGGGCGAGCAGTACTTC

abundance: many
j_gene: TRBJ2-1
v_gene: TRBV30
d_gene: NA
CDR3aa: CAWSVGTLNEQFF
CDR3nt: TGTGCCTGGAGCGTAGGGACATTGAATGAGCAGTTCTTC

abundance: many
j_gene: TRBJ2-7
v_gene: TRBV5-1
d_gene: TRBD2
CDR3aa: CASSPAGGSTYEQYF
CDR3nt: TGCGCCAGCAGCCCTGCGGGAGGTTCCACCTACGAGCAGTACTTC

abundance: many
j_gene: TRBJ2-3
v_gene: TRBV20-1
d_gene: NA
CDR3aa: CSVRRLRATDTQYF
CDR3nt: TGCAGTGTCAGAAGGCTCAGGGCCACAGATACGCAGTATTTT

abundance: many
j_gene: TRBJ2-7
v_gene: TRBV5-1
d_gene: TRBD1
CDR3aa: CASSLETGEEQYF
CDR3nt: TGCGCCAGCAGCTTGGAAACAGGGGAGGAGCAGTACTTC

abundance: few
j_gene: TRBJ2-1
v_gene: TRBV20-1
d_gene: NA
CDR3aa: CSARLANYNEQFF
CDR3nt: TGCAGTGCTAGACTAGCGAACTACAATGAGCAGTTCTTC

abundance: few
j_gene: TRBJ2-7
v_gene: TRBV20-1
d_gene: NA
CDR3aa: CSARDFRSGRTYEQYF
CDR3nt: TGCAGTGCTAGAGATTTTAGGAGCGGCCGAACCTACGAGCAGTACTTC

abundance: many
j_gene: TRBJ1-2
v_gene: TRBV20-1
d_gene: NA
CDR3aa: CSARVRNYGYTF
CDR3nt: TGCAGTGCTAGAGTTCGCAACTATGGCTACACCTTC

abundance: few
j_gene: TRBJ2-7
v_gene: TRBV6-5
d_gene: TRBD2
CDR3aa: CASSLIAGSSYEQYF
CDR3nt: TGTGCCAGCAGTTTAATAGCGGGGAGCTCCTACGAGCAGTACTTC